A single sample is the source of the 18 T cell receptor beta chains below, sequenced in a study of control samples from healthy donors and cancer patients. Here immunoSEQ multiplex PCR was the method, and the copy in TCRdb shows in-frame clones only, minus some. The sample has roughly 170,000 clones; 80% to 95% are singletons. Sequencing was done on a sample of blood. Receptors were obtained from a woman between 40 and 50 years old in good health.

The V gene is TRBV10-1, the J gene TRBJ1-4; D call uncertain. This CDR3 region has 11 residues. Trimming left V 11 bases short and J 6 bases short, with 10 bases between. The V gene's germline CDR1 is WNHNN and CDR2 SYGVQD (reference sequence). CDR3 residues: CAVEGDEKLFF. CDR3 in DNA: TGCGCCGTGGAGGGAGATGAAAAACTGTTTTTT.

CDR3 sequence (DNA): TGTGCCAGCAGCCCGGAGGGGTTCGGCGGCTACACCTTC. It specifies CASSPEGFGGYTF. V usage is TRBV9 and J usage is TRBJ1-2; possible D gene TRBD1, 5 bases. The CDR3 consists of 13 residues. V was clipped by 4 bases and J by 8 bases, with 15 bases between them. Germline lookup yields CDR1 SGDLS and CDR2 YYNGEE.

The chain uses TRBV27 and TRBJ2-6; 7 positions agree with TRBD1. This CDR3 is 17 amino acids long. V gave up 5 bases and J gave up 3 bases; unmatched junction bases: 10. CDR1 is MNHEY and CDR2 is SMNVEV in the germline V gene (reference sequence). The DNA of the CDR3 is TGTGCCAGCAGTCCACTAAGAACAGGGGTTGGGGCCAACGTCCTGACTTTC. Translated: CASSPLRTGVGANVLTF.

V and J are TRBV29-1 and TRBJ1-1, with D tentatively TRBD1 (5 bases). Germline V CDR1 and CDR2: SQVTM, ANQGSEA. CDR3 length: 12 amino acids. Trimming stripped 4 bases from V and 1 base from J, with 7 bases between. CDR3 region: CSVVRGNTEAFF. Written as DNA, the CDR3 is TGCAGCGTTGTAAGGGGGAACACTGAAGCTTTCTTT.

The chain recombines TRBV18 with TRBJ2-1; TRBD2 matches at 7 bases. This CDR3 is 18 amino acids long. The junction had 26 bases not matched to a gene; V was cut back by 6 bases and J by 12 bases. Germline lookup yields CDR1 KGHSH and CDR2 LQKENI. Here the CDR3 DNA reads TGTGCCAGCTCCTCCCAAAAGGAGGGCGGGGGAGCTACTCCGGGGCAGTTCTTC. Translation gives CASSSQKEGGGATPGQFF.

CDR3 sequence: CASSFTETQYF. CDR3 DNA: TGTGCCAGCAGTTTTACGGAGACCCAGTACTTC. The chain joins TRBV12-3 or TRBV12-4 to TRBJ2-5; D is unresolved. The CDR3 has 11 residues. The germline V and J ends were trimmed by 3 bases and 5 bases, with 4 bases remaining between them.

This chain's CDR3 is CAGTGTPSYEQYF. The CDR3 bases are TGTGCCGGCACGGGAACCCCTAGCTACGAGCAGTACTTC. The genes are TRBV21-1 and TRBJ2-7; the D call in the table, TRBD2, was not verified against the DNA. TRBV21-1 is noted as a pseudogene. This CDR3 contains 13 residues.

The gene calls are TRBV29-1 and TRBJ1-1; D call uncertain. CDR3 length equals 12 residues. Germline lookup yields CDR1 SQVTM and CDR2 ANQGSEA. V lost 7 bases and J lost 1, with 10 bases in between. This CDR3 is CSGAGWNTEAFF. As DNA, the CDR3 is TGCAGCGGAGCCGGCTGGAACACTGAAGCTTTCTTT.

The rearrangement uses TRBV5-6 and TRBJ1-3; no definite D call. The V gene's germline CDR1 is SGHDT and CDR2 YYEEEE. The CDR3 has 15 residues. Trimming pared 2 bases from V and 2 bases from J, leaving 11 bases between. The CDR3 nucleotides are TGTGCCAGCAGCTTCGTTGACGGACCTGGAAACACCATATATTTT. Protein: CASSFVDGPGNTIYF.

The chain links TRBV6-4 to TRBJ1-2; 9 nucleotides align to TRBD1. This CDR3 is 15 amino acids long. V shed 5 bases, J shed 4 bases, and the junction held 8 bases outside the gene matches. Germline CDR1 and CDR2: MRHNA and SNTAGT. The CDR3 loop reads CASSRDREGGYGYTF. The CDR3 coding sequence is TGTGCCAGCAGTCGGGACAGGGAGGGAGGCTATGGCTACACCTTC.

This chain links TRBV27 with TRBJ1-1, with D tentatively TRBD1 (5 bases). Trimming removed 3 bases from V and 5 bases from J, with 13 bases in between. The CDR3 consists of 14 residues. In germline, CDR1 is MNHEY, CDR2 SMNVEV (reference sequence). The CDR3 sequence is CASSLGGGGTEAFF. CDR3 in DNA: TGTGCCAGCAGTTTGGGGGGGGGTGGAACTGAAGCTTTCTTT.

The J gene is TRBJ1-6, the V gene TRBV15; 8 bases are shared with TRBD1. With 1 base clipped from V and 9 bases from J, the junction kept 11 bases outside the gene matches. From germline, CDR1 is LNHNV and CDR2 YYDKDF (reference sequence). The CDR3 length is 17 residues. In DNA, the CDR3 is TGTGCCACCAGCAGAGGTCGGCCAGGGACAGGTGGTTCACCCCTCCACTTT. Encoded protein: CATSRGRPGTGGSPLHF.

V gene TRBV12-5 combines with J gene TRBJ2-2; 7 positions match TRBD2. V was pared by 2 bases and J by 2 bases, with 2 bases of the junction left unmatched. CDR3 length: 15 residues. Germline V gene data show CDR1 as LGHNT and CDR2 as FRNRAP. CDR3: CASGLRLANTGELFF. For the CDR3, the DNA is TGTGCTAGTGGTTTGAGACTAGCTAACACCGGGGAGCTGTTTTTT.

This clone is a singleton in its sample. An end of the junction differs from the germline gene, which may be a read error. The chain has TRBV27 and TRBJ1-2, with a weak D call TRBD1 (6 bases). CDR3 length equals 16 residues. CDR1 is MNHEY, CDR2 SMNVEV, per germline (reference sequence). CDR3 bases: TGTGCCAGCAGTTTATCCTTCGGGGGGGCTAATTATGGCTACACCTTC. Amino acids: CASSLSFGGANYGYTF.

This clone was picked up a small number of times. J is TRBJ1-5 and V is TRBV10-2; possible D gene TRBD1, 5 bases. The germline CDR1 and CDR2 sequences are WSHSY and SAAADI. This CDR3 has 15 residues. The ends were cut back, 2 bases at V and 2 bases at J, with 10 bases in the middle. CDR3: CASSEAGMGNQPQHF. The CDR3 DNA is TGCGCCAGCAGTGAGGCAGGGATGGGCAATCAGCCCCAGCATTTT.

The chain is built from TRBV18 and TRBJ2-7, with 8 positions matching TRBD1. Losses at the gene ends were 6 bases for V and 2 bases for J; bases not matched to a gene: 12. From germline, CDR1 is KGHSH and CDR2 LQKENI. This CDR3 comprises 16 residues. The DNA for the CDR3 is TGTGCCAGCTCCATTATCGACAGGGGTCAAACCTACGAGCAGTACTTC. This sequence encodes CASSIIDRGQTYEQYF.

Details on this clone: Other DNA sequences in this specimen translate into the identical CDR3. The rearrangement links TRBV5-1 to TRBJ1-2, with 7 positions matching TRBD1. The germline V gene encodes CDR1 SGHRS and CDR2 YFSETQ. This CDR3 has 14 amino acids. Trimming took 2 bases from V and 2 from J; bases not matched to a gene: 3. CDR3 residues: CASSLGGENYGYTF. CDR3 DNA sequence: TGCGCCAGCAGCTTAGGGGGCGAGAACTATGGCTACACCTTC.

The chain carries TRBV7-9 and TRBJ1-1; D gene unclear. Trimming cost V 2 bases and J 3 bases, with 10 bases left between them. Germline CDR1 and CDR2: SEHNR and FQNEAQ (reference sequence). There are 14 residues in the CDR3. This CDR3 reads CASSLPGRDTEAFF. The DNA of the CDR3 is TGTGCCAGCAGCTTACCGGGAAGGGACACTGAAGCTTTCTTT.